Shown below are 18 T cell receptor beta chains from a single sample sequenced in a study of vaccination effects on CD4 cells after COVID-19. These receptors have no known antigen. Viral peptide pool expansion of antigen-specific CD4+ T cells preceded sequencing in the ViraFEST assay. The culture ran for about 11 days, and then CD4+ T cells were isolated. Every participant took two doses of the BNT162b2 or mRNA-1273 vaccine. Profiled with immunoSEQ multiplex PCR; TCRdb holds only in-frame clones, not every one. The sample holds approximately 25,000 clones, over 75% seen once. The starting material was CD4+ T cells from PBMCs cultured with SARS-CoV-2 spike peptides, obtained after COVID-19 vaccination. The receptors were sampled from a human donor who received a COVID-19 vaccine. Some clones in this sample may be carry-over from other donors' samples.

The rearrangement uses TRBV20-1 and TRBJ1-2; a weak D match, TRBD1 (6 bases). This CDR3 spans 13 amino acids. V lost 3 bases to trimming and J lost 7 bases, with 15 bases between them. From germline, CDR1 is DFQATT and CDR2 SNEGSKA (reference sequence). The DNA of the CDR3 is TGCAGTGCTAGTTTCTCCGGGGGCACTGGCTACACCTTC. Translation gives CSASFSGGTGYTF.

This chain joins TRBV7-3 and TRBJ1-2; D is possibly TRBD1 (6 bases). The ends were cut back, 0 bases at V and 3 bases at J, with 8 bases in the middle. The CDR3 consists of 14 residues. Germline CDR1 SGHTA, CDR2 FQGTGA. The CDR3 protein is CASSLTGGDYGYTF. The DNA of the CDR3 is TGTGCCAGCAGCTTAACAGGGGGAGACTATGGCTACACCTTC.

The rearrangement joins TRBV18 to TRBJ1-4; D is perhaps TRBD1 (6 bases). Germline V lookup: CDR1 KGHSH, CDR2 LQKENI. This CDR3 has 13 residues. The V end was cut by 6 bases, the J end by 8 bases, with 13 bases between. CDR3 in DNA: TGTGCCAGCTCGGACAGCGGCTTCGAAAAACTGTTTTTT. Protein sequence: CASSDSGFEKLFF.

The chain links TRBV7-3 to TRBJ1-6; 8 bases are a match to TRBD1. The length of the CDR3 is 15 residues. V was clipped by 3 bases and J by 9 bases; unmatched bases: 7. CDR1 is SGHTA and CDR2 is FQGTGA in the germline V gene. The DNA for the CDR3 is TGTGCCAGCAGCTTCGACAGGGGTGAATTTTCACCCCTCCACTTT. Protein sequence: CASSFDRGEFSPLHF.

This clone was seen a single time. The CDR3 is CAISRDSNTGELFF. The CDR3 nucleotides read TGTGCCATCAGTCGGGACTCCAACACCGGGGAGCTGTTTTTT. The chain joins TRBV10-3 to TRBJ2-2; TRBD2 is a possible D gene (6 bases). Germline V gene sequence: CDR1 ENHRY, CDR2 SYGVKD. This CDR3 is 14 amino acids long. V lost 5 bases and J lost 2, with 9 bases in between.

V usage is TRBV18 and J usage is TRBJ1-1; D is perhaps TRBD1 (6 bases). Germline V gene lookup returns CDR1 KGHSH and CDR2 LQKENI. Trimming shortened V by 2 bases and J by 0 bases, and 10 bases separated the two germline ends. The CDR3 is 15 residues long. CDR3 bases: TGTGCCAGCTCACCAATGGGGGCCGTGAACACTGAAGCTTTCTTT. Translating gives CASSPMGAVNTEAFF.

V and J are TRBV6-5 and TRBJ2-3; maybe TRBD1 (6 bases). Trimming cost V 6 bases and J 4 bases, with 14 bases left between them. This CDR3 has 14 residues. Germline CDR1 reads MNHEY; CDR2 reads SVGAGI. The CDR3 sequence: CASSQGAGADTQYF. Written as DNA, the CDR3 is TGTGCCAGCAGCCAGGGCGCAGGGGCAGATACGCAGTATTTT.

The chain is built from TRBV28 and TRBJ1-6; D may be TRBD1 (5 bases). The length of the CDR3 is 15 residues. V lost 4 bases to trimming and J lost 7 bases, with 14 bases between them. The germline CDR1 and CDR2 sequences are MDHEN and SYDVKM. The CDR3 spells CASSSSGTANSPLHF. The CDR3 DNA reads TGTGCCAGCAGTTCATCCGGGACGGCCAATTCACCCCTCCACTTT.

This chain links TRBV6-1 with TRBJ1-3; TRBD1 might be the D (6 bases). Germline lookup yields CDR1 MNHNS and CDR2 SASEGT. This CDR3 comprises 17 residues. Between the trimmed V and J ends, which lost 3 bases and 4 bases, there was a span of 19 bases. The CDR3 reads CASSDAQGPSWGNTIYF. The CDR3 DNA is TGTGCCAGCAGTGACGCACAGGGCCCCTCGTGGGGAAACACCATATATTTT.

This clone was observed a few times. V is TRBV2 and J is TRBJ2-7; D is unclear. In germline, CDR1 is SNHLY, CDR2 FYNNEI. The V and J ends lost 7 bases and 3 bases respectively, with 13 bases between them. This CDR3 has 13 residues. CDR3 nucleotides: TGTGCCAGCATTAAGGACCGGAACTACGAGCAGTACGTC. The encoded protein is CASIKDRNYEQYV.

CDR3 sequence reads: CASSDRELRPQHF. In DNA, the CDR3 is TGTGCCAGCAGTGACAGGGAACTTCGGCCCCAGCATTTT. This chain links TRBV2 with TRBJ1-5; perhaps TRBD1 as D (5 bases). The ends were cut back, 3 bases at V and 9 bases at J, with 12 bases in the middle. CDR1 and CDR2 from the germline V gene are SNHLY and FYNNEI. This CDR3 is 13 amino acids long.

In its sample, this clone was seen once. The CDR3 is CASIKKQWTEAFF. As DNA, the CDR3 is TGTGCCAGCATCAAGAAACAATGGACTGAAGCTTTCTTT. The gene calls are TRBV21-1 and TRBJ1-1; no DNA check was done on the table's D call, TRBD1. TRBV21-1 is marked as a pseudogene. The CDR3 sequence is 13 residues long.

The chain has TRBV5-8 and TRBJ2-2, with D maybe TRBD1 (6 bases). Trimming took 2 bases from V and 5 from J, leaving 10 bases between them. This CDR3 has 14 residues. Germline V gene lookup returns CDR1 SGHTS and CDR2 YDEGEE. CDR3 bases: TGTGCCAGCAGCTTAACAGGGTGGACCGGGGAGCTGTTTTTT. It encodes CASSLTGWTGELFF.

The gene calls are TRBV10-2 and TRBJ2-7, with 9 bases matching TRBD1. Germline loops: CDR1 WSHSY, CDR2 SAAADI. This CDR3 has 14 residues. The junction had 7 bases not matched to a gene; V was cut back by 6 bases and J by 4 bases. CDR3 sequence (DNA): TGCGCCAGCAGGGAAGGACAGGGGCTATACGAGCAGTACGTC. Protein product: CASREGQGLYEQYV.

The chain joins TRBV5-6 to TRBJ2-7; D is possibly TRBD1 (5 bases). The CDR3 length is 15 residues. The germline V and J ends were trimmed by 0 bases and 3 bases, with 13 bases remaining between them. Germline V gives CDR1 SGHDT, CDR2 YYEEEE. The CDR3 DNA sequence: TGTGCCAGCAGCTTGGGAGGTACAGGCCACTACGAGCAGTACGTC. Translating it yields CASSLGGTGHYEQYV.

This clone was picked up one time. The rearrangement uses TRBV25-1 and TRBJ2-5; D might be TRBD1 (6 bases). The V end was cut by 5 bases, the J end by 3 bases, with 10 bases between. Germline CDR1 and CDR2: MGHDK and SYGVNS. The CDR3 is 13 amino acids. The CDR3 sequence is CASSSRGEETQYF. In DNA, the CDR3 is TGTGCCAGCAGTAGCAGGGGCGAAGAGACCCAGTACTTC.

V usage is TRBV5-6 and J usage is TRBJ2-3, with 13 bases aligning to TRBD2. V was clipped by 4 bases and J by 2 bases; unmatched bases: 1. Germline V gives CDR1 SGHDT, CDR2 YYEEEE. The CDR3 is made up of 15 amino acids. The CDR3 region has the DNA TGTGCCAGCAGCGGACTAGCGGGGGTCACAGATACGCAGTATTTT. It encodes CASSGLAGVTDTQYF.

The V call is TRBV20-1, the J call TRBJ1-5, with unresolved D. The V end was cut by 3 bases, the J end by 1 base, with 13 bases between. Germline CDR1 is DFQATT and CDR2 is SNEGSKA (reference sequence). The CDR3 covers 15 residues. In nucleotides, the CDR3 is TGCAGTGCTAGTCTTATTCCAGGCAGCAATCAGCCCCAGCATTTT. It yields the protein CSASLIPGSNQPQHF.